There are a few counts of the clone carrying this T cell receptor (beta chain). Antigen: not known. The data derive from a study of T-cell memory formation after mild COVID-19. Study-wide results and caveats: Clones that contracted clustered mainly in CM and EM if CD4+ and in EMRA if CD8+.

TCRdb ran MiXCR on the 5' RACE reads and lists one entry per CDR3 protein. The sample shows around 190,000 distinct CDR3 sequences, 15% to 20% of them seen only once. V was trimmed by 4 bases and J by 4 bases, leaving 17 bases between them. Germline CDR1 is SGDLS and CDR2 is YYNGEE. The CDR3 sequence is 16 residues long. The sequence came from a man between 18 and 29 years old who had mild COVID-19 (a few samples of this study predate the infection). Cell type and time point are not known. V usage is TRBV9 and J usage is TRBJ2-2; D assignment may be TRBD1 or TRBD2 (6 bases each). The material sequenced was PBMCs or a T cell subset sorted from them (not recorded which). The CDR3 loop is CASSSGSEGGTGELFF. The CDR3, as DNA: TGTGCCAGCAGCTCAGGGTCCGAGGGGGGCACCGGGGAGCTGTTTTTT.